This T cell receptor beta chain was identified during a study of graft-versus-host responses after intestinal transplantation. About the research overall: After anti-thymocyte globulin induction, recipients took tacrolimus and steroids for around 3 years. Broader study findings: The highest levels of circulating GvH clones went along with early declines in HvG clones after transplant. In patients with graft-donor T cell macrochimerism, allograft graft-versus-host to host-versus-graft clonal ratios were high. Some GvH clones were seen earlier in gut or blood, suggesting intestinal origin.

Concerning this clone itself: Its antigen is unidentified.

Sequencing was performed with immunoSEQ multiplex PCR; in TCRdb, only in-frame clones are kept and a portion is missing. Here the sample spans approximately 80,000 clones, roughly 91% being singletons. The CDR3 has 13 residues. CDR1 is KGHSH and CDR2 is LQKENI in the germline V gene. V shed 5 bases, J shed 3 bases, and the junction held 3 bases outside the gene matches. The rearrangement links TRBV18 to TRBJ2-7, with 8 bases identical to TRBD1. The TCR originated in a human donor who received an intestinal transplant. Material: unstimulated CD4+ T cells sorted from spleen or lymph node cells, obtained before intestinal transplant. CDR3 bases: TGTGCCAGCTCAGCGACAGGGGTCTACGAGCAGTACTTC. Translating gives CASSATGVYEQYF.